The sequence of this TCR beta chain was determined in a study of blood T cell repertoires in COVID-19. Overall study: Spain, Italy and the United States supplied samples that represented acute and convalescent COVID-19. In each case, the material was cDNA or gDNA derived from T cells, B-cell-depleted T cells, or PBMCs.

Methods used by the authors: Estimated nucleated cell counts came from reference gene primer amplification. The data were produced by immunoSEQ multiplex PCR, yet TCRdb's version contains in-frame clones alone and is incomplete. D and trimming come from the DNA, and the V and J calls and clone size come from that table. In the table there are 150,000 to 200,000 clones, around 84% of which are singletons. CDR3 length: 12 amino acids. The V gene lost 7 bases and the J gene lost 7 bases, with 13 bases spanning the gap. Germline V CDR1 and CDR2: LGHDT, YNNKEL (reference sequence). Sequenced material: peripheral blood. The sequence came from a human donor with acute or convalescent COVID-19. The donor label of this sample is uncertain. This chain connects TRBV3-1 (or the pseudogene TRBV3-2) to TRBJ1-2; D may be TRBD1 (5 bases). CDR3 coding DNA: TGTGCCAGCAATGATGTCGGGGGTGGCTACACCTTC. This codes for CASNDVGGGYTF.